Listed here is a single T cell receptor beta chain. These data are taken from a study of blood T cell repertoires in COVID-19. Overall study context: There were acute and convalescent COVID-19 samples, and they came from the United States, Italy and Spain.

In germline, CDR1 is LNHDA, CDR2 SQIVND (reference sequence). The ends were cut back, 3 bases at V and 3 bases at J, with 11 bases in the middle. The CDR3 loop spans 14 amino acids. Original processing notes: By means of reference gene primer amplification, nucleated cell counts were estimated. Only in-frame clones appear in the TCRdb table, and some are missing; sequencing was by immunoSEQ multiplex PCR. From that table come the V and J calls and clone size; the DNA was used to work out D and trimming. There are 250,000 or so clones in the sample; 70% to 90% occur only once, and approximately 4% lies in the top ten.

This TCR came from a woman younger than 45 with acute COVID-19. Sequenced: PBMCs or T cells enriched from blood (not recorded which). The chain links TRBV19 to TRBJ1-2; unclear D gene. The CDR3 here is CASSMGQAYYGYTF. The CDR3, as DNA: TGTGCCAGTAGTATGGGCCAGGCTTACTATGGCTACACCTTC. Full variable domain (rest looked up from reference TRBV19 and TRBJ1-2): DGGITQSPKYLFRKEGQNVTLSCEQNLNHDAMYWYRQDPGQGLRLIYYSQIVNDFQKGDIAEGYSVSREKKESFPLTVTSAQKNPTAFYLCASSMGQAYYGYTFGSGTRLTVV.